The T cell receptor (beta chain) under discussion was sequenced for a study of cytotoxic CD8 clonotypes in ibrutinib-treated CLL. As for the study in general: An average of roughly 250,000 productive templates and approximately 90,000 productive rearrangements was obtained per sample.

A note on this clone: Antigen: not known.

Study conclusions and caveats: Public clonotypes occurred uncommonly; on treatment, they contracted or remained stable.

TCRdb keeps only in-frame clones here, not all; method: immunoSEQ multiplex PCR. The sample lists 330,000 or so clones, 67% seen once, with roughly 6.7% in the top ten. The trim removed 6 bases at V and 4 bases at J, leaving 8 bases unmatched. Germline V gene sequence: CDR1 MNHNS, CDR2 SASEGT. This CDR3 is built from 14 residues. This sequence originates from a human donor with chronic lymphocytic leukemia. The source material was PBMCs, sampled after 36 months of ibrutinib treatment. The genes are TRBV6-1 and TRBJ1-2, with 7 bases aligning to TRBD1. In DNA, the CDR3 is TGTGCCAGCAGCCCAAACAGGGGAGGCTATGGCTACACCTTC. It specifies CASSPNRGGYGYTF.